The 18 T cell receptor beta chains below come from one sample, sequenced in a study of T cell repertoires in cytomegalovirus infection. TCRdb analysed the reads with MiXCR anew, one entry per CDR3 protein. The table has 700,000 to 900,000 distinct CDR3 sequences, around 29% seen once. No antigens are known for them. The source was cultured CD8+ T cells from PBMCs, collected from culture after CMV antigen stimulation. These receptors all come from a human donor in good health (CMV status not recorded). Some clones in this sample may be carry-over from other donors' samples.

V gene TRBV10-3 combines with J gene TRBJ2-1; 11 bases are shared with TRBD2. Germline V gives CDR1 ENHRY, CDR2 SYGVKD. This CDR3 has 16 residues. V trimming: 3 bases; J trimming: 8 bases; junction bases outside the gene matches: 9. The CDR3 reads CAISELLAGVSDEQFF. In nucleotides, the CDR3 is TGTGCCATCAGTGAATTACTAGCGGGGGTTTCTGATGAGCAGTTCTTC.

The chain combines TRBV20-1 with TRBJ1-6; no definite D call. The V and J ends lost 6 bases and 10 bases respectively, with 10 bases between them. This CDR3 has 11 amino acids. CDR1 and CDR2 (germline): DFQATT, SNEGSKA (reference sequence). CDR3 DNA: TGCAGTGCGGCAGTTGGGTCACCCCTCCACTTT. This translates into CSAAVGSPLHF.

The CDR3 is CASSQVGGSTEAFF. For the CDR3, the DNA is TGCGCCAGCAGCCAAGTAGGCGGCTCCACTGAAGCTTTCTTT. The chain employs TRBV4-1 and TRBJ1-1, with no clear D. Trimming pared 1 base from V and 4 bases from J, leaving 10 bases between. This CDR3 region has 14 residues. Looked up from germline, CDR1 is MGHRA and CDR2 is YSYEKL.

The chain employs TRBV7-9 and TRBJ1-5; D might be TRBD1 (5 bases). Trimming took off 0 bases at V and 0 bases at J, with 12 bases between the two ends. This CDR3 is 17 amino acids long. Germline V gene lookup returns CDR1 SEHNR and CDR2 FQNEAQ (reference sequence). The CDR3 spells CASSLARLDSSNQPQHF. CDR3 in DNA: TGTGCCAGCAGCTTAGCGAGGTTAGACAGTAGCAATCAGCCCCAGCATTTT. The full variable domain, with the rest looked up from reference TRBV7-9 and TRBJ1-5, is DTGVSQNPRHKITKRGQNVTFRCDPISEHNRLYWYRQTLGQGPEFLTYFQNEAQLEKSRLLSDRFSAERPKGSFSTLEIQRTEQGDSAMYLCASSLARLDSSNQPQHFGDGTRLSIL.

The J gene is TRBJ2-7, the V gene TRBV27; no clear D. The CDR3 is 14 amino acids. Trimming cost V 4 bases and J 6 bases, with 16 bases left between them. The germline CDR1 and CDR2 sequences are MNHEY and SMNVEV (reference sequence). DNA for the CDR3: TGTGCCAGCAGTTCCCAGGAGTCCAGTGGCGAGCAGTACTTC. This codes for CASSSQESSGEQYF.

The CDR3 sequence is CASSGSTGETYNEQFF. CDR3 nucleotide sequence: TGTGCCAGCAGTGGATCGACAGGGGAAACCTACAATGAGCAGTTCTTC. The chain carries TRBV27 and TRBJ2-1, with TRBD1 identical over 8 bases. The CDR3 has 16 amino acids. The junction had 8 bases not matched to a gene; V was cut back by 5 bases and J by 2 bases. Germline CDR1 MNHEY, CDR2 SMNVEV (reference sequence).

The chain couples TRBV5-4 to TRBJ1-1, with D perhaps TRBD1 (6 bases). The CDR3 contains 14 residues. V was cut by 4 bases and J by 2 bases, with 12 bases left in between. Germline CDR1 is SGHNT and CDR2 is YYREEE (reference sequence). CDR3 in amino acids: CASSTPGQNTEAFF. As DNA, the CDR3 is TGTGCCAGCAGCACACCGGGACAAAACACTGAAGCTTTCTTT.

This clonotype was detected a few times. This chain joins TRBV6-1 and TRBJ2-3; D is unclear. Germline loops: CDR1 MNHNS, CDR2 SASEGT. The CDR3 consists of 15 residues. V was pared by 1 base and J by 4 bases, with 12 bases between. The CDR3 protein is CASSEVDGWADTQYF. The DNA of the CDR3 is TGTGCCAGCAGTGAAGTAGACGGATGGGCAGATACGCAGTATTTT.

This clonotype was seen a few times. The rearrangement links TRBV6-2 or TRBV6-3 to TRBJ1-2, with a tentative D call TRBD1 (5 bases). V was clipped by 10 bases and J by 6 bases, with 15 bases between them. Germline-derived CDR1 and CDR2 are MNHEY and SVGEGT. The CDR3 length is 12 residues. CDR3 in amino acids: CATAGGKDGYTF. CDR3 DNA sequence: TGTGCCACCGCCGGGGGGAAGGATGGCTACACCTTC.

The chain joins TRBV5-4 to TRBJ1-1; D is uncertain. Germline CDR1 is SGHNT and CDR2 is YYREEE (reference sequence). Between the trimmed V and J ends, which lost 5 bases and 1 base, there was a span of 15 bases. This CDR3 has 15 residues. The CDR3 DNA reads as TGTGCCAGCAGGAATGGCGGACTTTCGAACACTGAAGCTTTCTTT. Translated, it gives CASRNGGLSNTEAFF.

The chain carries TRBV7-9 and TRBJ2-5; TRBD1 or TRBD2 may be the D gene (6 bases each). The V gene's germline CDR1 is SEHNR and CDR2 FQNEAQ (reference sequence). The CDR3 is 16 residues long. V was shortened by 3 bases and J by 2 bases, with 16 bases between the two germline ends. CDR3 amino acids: CASSFYGGQEQETQYF. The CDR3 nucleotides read TGTGCCAGCAGCTTTTATGGGGGGCAGGAGCAAGAGACCCAGTACTTC.

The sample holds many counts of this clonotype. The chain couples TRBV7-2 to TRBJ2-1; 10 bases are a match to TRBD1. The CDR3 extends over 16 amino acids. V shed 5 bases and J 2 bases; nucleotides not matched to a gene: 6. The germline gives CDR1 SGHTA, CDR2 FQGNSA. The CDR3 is CASSQPGTGAYNEQFF. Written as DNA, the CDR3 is TGTGCCAGCAGCCAACCCGGGACAGGGGCCTACAATGAGCAGTTCTTC.

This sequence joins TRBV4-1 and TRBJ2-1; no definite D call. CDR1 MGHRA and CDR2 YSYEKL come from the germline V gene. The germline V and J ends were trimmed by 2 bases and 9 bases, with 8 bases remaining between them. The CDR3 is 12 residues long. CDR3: CASSQWPGEQFF. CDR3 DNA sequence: TGCGCCAGCAGCCAATGGCCCGGTGAGCAGTTCTTC.

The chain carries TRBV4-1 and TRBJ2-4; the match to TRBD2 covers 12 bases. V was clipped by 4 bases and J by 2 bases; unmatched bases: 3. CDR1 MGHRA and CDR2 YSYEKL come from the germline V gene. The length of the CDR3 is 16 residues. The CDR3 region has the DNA TGCGCCAGCAGCCTCCTAGCGGGGGGGCCCAAAAACATTCAGTACTTC. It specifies CASSLLAGGPKNIQYF.

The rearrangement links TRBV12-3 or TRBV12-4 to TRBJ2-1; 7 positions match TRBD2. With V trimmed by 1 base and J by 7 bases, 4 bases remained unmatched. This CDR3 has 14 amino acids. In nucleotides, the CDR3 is TGTGCCAGCAGTTTAGTGGGGGGGGTGAATGAGCAGTTCTTC. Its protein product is CASSLVGGVNEQFF.

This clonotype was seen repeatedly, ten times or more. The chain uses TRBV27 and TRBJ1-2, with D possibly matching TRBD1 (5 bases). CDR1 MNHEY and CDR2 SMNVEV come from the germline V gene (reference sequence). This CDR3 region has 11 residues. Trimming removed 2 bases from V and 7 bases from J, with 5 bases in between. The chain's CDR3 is CASSLQGGYTF. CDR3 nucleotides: TGTGCCAGCAGTTTACAGGGTGGCTACACCTTC.

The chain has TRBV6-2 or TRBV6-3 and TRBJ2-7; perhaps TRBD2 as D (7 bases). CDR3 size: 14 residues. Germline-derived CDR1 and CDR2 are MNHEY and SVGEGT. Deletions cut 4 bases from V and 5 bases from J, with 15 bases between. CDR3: CASSWVRGPDEQYF. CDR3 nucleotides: TGTGCCAGCAGTTGGGTGCGGGGGCCCGACGAGCAGTACTTC.

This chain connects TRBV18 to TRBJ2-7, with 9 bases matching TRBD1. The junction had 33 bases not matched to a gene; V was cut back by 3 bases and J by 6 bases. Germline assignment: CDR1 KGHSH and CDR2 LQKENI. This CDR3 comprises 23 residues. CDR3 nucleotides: TGTGCCAGCTCACCGGTCGATCAGGAACCGGGACAGGGTTTCGATCTAGGGTTCTTCGAGCAGTACGTC. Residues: CASSPVDQEPGQGFDLGFFEQYV.